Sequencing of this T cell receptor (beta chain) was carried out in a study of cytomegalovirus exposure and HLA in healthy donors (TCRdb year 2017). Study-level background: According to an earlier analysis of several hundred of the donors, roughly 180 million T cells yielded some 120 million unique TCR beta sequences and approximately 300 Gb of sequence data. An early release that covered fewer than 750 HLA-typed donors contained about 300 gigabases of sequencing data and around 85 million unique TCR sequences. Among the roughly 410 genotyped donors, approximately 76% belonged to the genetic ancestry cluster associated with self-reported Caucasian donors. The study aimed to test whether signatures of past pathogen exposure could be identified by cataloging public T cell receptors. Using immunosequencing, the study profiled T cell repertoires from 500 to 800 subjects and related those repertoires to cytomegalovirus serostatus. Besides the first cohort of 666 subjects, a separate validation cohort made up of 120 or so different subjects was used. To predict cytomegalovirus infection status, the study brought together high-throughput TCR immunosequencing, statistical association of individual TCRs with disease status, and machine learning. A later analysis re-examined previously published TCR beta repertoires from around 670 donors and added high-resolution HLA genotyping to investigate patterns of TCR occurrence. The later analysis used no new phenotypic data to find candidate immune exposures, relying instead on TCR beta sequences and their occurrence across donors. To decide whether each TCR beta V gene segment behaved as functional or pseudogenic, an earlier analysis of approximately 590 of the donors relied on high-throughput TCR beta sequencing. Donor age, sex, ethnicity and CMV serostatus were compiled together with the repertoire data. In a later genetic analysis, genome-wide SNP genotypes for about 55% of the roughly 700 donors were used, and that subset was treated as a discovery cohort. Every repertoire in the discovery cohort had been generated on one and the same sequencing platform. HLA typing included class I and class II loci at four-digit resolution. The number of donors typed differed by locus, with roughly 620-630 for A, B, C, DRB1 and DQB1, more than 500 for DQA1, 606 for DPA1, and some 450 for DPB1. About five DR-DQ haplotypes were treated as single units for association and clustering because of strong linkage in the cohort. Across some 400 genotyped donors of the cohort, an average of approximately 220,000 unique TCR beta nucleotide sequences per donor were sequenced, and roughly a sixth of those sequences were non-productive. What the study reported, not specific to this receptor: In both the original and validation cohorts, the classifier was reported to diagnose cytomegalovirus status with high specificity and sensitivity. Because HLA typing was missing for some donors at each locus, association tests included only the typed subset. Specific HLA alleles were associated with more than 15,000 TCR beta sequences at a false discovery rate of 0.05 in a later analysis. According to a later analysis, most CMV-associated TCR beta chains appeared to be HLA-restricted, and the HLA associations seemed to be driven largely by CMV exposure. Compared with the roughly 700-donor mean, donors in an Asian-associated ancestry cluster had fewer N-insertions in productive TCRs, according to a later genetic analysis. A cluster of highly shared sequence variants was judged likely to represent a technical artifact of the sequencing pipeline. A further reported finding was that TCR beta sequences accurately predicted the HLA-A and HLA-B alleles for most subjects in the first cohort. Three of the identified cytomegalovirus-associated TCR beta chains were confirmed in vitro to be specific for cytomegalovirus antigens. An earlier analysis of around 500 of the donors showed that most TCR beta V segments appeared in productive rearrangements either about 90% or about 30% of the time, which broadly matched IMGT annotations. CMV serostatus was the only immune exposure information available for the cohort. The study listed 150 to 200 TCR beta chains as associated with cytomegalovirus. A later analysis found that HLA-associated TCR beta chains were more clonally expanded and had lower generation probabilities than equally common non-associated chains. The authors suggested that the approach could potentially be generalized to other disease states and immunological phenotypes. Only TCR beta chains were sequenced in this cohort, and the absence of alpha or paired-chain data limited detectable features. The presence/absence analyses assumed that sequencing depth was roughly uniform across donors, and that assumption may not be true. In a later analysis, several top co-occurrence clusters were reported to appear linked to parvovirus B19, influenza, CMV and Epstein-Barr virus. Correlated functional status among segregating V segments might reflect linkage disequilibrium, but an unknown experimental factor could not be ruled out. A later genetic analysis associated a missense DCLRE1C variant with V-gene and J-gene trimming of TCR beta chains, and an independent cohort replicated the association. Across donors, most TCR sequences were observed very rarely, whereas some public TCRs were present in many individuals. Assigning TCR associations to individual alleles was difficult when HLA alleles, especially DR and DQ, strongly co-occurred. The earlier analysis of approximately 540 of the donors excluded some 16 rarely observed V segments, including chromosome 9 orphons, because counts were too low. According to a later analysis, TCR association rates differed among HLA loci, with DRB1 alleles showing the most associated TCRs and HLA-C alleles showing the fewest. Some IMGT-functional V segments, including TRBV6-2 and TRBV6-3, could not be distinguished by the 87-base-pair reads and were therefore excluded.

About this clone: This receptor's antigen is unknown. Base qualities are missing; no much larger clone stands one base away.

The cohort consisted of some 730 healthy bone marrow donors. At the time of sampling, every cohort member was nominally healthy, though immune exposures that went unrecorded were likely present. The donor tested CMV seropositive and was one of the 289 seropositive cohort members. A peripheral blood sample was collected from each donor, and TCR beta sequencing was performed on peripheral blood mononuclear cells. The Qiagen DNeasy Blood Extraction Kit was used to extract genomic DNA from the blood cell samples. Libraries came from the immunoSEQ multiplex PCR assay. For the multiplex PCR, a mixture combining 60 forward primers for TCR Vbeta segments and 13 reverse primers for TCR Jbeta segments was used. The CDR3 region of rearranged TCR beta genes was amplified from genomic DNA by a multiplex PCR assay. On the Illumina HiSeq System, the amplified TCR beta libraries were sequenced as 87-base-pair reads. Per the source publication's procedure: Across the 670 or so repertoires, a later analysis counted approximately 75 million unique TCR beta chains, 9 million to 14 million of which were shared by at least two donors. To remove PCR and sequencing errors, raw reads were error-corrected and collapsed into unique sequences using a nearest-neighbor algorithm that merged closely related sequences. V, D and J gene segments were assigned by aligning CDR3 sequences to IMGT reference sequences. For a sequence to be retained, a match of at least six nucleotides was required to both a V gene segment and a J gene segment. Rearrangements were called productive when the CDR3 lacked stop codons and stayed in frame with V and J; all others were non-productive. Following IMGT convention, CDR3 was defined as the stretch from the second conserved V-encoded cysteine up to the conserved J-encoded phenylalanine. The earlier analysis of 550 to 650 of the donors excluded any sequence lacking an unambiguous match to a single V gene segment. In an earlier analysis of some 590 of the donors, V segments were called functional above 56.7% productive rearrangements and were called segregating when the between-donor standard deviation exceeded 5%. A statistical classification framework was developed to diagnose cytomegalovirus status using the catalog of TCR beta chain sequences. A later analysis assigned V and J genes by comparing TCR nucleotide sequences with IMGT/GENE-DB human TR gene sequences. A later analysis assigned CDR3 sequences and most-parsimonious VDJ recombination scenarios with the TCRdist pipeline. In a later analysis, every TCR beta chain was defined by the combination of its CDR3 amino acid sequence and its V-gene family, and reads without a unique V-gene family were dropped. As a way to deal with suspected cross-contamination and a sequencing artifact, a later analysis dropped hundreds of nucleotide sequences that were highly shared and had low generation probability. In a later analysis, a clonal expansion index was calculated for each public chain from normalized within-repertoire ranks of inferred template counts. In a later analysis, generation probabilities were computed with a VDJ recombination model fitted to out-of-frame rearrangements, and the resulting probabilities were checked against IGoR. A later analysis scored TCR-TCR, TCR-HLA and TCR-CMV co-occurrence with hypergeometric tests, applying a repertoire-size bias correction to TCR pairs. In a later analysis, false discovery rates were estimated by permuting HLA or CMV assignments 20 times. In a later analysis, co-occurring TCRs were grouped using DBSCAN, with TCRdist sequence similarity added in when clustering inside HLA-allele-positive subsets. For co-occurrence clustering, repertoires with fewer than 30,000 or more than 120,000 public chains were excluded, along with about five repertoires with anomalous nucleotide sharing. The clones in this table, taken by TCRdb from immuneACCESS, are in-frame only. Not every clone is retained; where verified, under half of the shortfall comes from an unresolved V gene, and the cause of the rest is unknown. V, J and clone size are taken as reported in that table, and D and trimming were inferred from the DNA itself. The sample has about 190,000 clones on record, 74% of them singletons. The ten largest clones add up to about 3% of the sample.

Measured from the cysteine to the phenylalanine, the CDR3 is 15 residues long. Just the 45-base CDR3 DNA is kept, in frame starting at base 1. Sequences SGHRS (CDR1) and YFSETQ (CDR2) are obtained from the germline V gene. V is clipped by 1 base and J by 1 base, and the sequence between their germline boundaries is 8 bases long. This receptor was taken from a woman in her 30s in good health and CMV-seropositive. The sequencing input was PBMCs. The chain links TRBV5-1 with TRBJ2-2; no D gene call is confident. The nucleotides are TGCGCCAGCAGCTTGTCTCCGTTGAACACCGGGGAGCTGTTTTTT. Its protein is CASSLSPLNTGELFF.